This T cell receptor beta chain was identified during a study of radiotherapy plus CTLA-4 blockade in lung cancer. Sequenced by immunoSEQ multiplex PCR; TCRdb stores in-frame clones only, minus some. The table includes tens of thousands of clones, 72% detected once. CDR1 is SGHNT and CDR2 is YYREEE in the germline V gene (reference sequence). V was cut by 3 bases and J by 5 bases, with 6 bases left in between. CDR3 length equals 12 residues. The J gene is TRBJ1-5, the V gene TRBV5-4, with D uncertain. This receptor was obtained from a human donor with non-small cell lung cancer who had stable disease on radiotherapy plus ipilimumab. The source material was peripheral blood, sampled from a patient treated with radiotherapy plus ipilimumab. As DNA, the CDR3 is TGTGCCAGCAGCTCCGGAGATCAGCCCCAGCATTTT. This codes for CASSSGDQPQHF.